This T cell receptor (beta chain) was identified in a study of cytomegalovirus exposure and HLA in healthy donors. General study points: Per published reports, the classifier diagnosed cytomegalovirus status with high specificity and sensitivity. Researchers catalogued approximately 160 TCR beta chains as cytomegalovirus-associated.

Profiling relied on immunoSEQ multiplex PCR, and the TCRdb table lists in-frame clones only, not all of them. The sample carries about 330,000 clones, about nine tenths recorded once. This clone was seen once. Its antigen is still unknown. Germline lookup yields CDR1 SGHDT and CDR2 YYEEEE. The CDR3 length is 16 residues. Unmatched junction bases numbered 14, after V lost 1 base and J lost 9 bases. The J gene is TRBJ2-7, the V gene TRBV5-6; 9 bases line up with TRBD1. The sample was PBMCs. This TCR was recovered from a woman younger than 35 in good health and CMV-seronegative. CDR3: CASSLTSGTGHLWQYF. DNA for the CDR3: TGTGCCAGCAGCTTGACCTCCGGGACAGGGCATTTGTGGCAGTACTTC.